The present entry profiles one T cell receptor (beta chain) with its context. CDR1 and CDR2 from the germline V gene are DFQATT and SNEGSKA (reference sequence). Trimming pared 3 bases from V and 3 bases from J, leaving 12 bases between. The CDR3 extends over 14 amino acids. The data were obtained in a study of blood T cell repertoires in COVID-19. Symptom resolution, clearance, or two negative PCRs marked donors in Cohort 3 as recovered. Under the authors' procedure: Amplification from reference gene primers served as the basis for estimated nucleated cell counts. Some clones are missing from TCRdb's copy, which holds only in-frame ones; the method was immunoSEQ multiplex PCR. V, J and clone size are those of that table, while D and trimming were read from the DNA. This table holds about 230,000 clones, about 90% found once.

The TCR comes from a man aged 25-40 years who had recovered from COVID-19. This chain joins TRBV20-1 and TRBJ1-5; D unresolved. The sample comprised PBMCs or T cells enriched from blood (not recorded which). The CDR3 protein is CSASYWPDNQPQHF. Here the CDR3 DNA reads TGCAGTGCTAGTTATTGGCCTGACAATCAGCCCCAGCATTTT.